A selection of T cell receptor beta chains follows, all from one sample in a study of cytomegalovirus exposure and HLA in healthy donors. The table came from immunoSEQ multiplex PCR; TCRdb's copy has only in-frame clones and leaves some out. The sample contains about 110,000 clones, over 65% of which appear only once. Sequenced input: PBMCs. Source of these receptors: a man younger than 45 in good health and CMV-seropositive. Each CDR3 is given with its conserved first and last residue. The order of the fields is J gene, D gene, V gene, clone size, CDR3 protein, CDR3 DNA. A D gene is named only where the DNA matches it firmly. A clone size is listed for some rows: how often the clone was seen (once, few, many), or a class if it is expanded.

TRBJ2-1,TRBD1,TRBV28,NA,CASTTGGSYNEQFF,TGTGCCAGCACTACAGGGGGGTCCTACAATGAGCAGTTCTTC
TRBJ1-1,NA,TRBV28,NA,CASNQPGINTEAFF,TGTGCCAGCAATCAACCCGGGATCAACACTGAAGCTTTCTTT
TRBJ1-5,NA,TRBV19,few,CASTLGRGSQHF,TGTGCCAGTACCCTAGGGAGGGGGTCTCAGCATTTT
TRBJ1-2,NA,TRBV20-1,NA,CSATANYGYTF,TGCAGTGCGACAGCGAACTATGGCTACACCTTC
TRBJ2-2,NA,TRBV19,NA,CASSGLRVTGELFF,TGTGCCAGTAGTGGACTAAGAGTGACCGGGGAGCTGTTTTTT
TRBJ2-3,NA,TRBV18,NA,CASSPSVGDTQYF,TGTGCCAGCTCACCATCGGTTGGAGATACGCAGTATTTT
TRBJ2-5,TRBD2,TRBV5-6,NA,CASRQRGLQETQYF,TGTGCCAGCAGGCAGCGGGGGCTGCAAGAGACCCAGTACTTC
TRBJ1-1,NA,TRBV7-9,once,CASSVTGTGYEAFF,TGTGCCAGCAGCGTCACCGGCACAGGGTATGAAGCTTTCTTT
TRBJ1-1,NA,TRBV6-5,NA,CASRTGRGLNTEAFF,TGTGCCAGCAGAACGGGGAGGGGTCTGAACACTGAAGCTTTCTTT
TRBJ2-5,NA,TRBV19,NA,CASSSRGDRRYQETQYF,TGTGCCAGTAGTTCTAGGGGAGACAGGCGGTACCAAGAGACCCAGTACTTC
TRBJ1-5,TRBD1,TRBV4-2,NA,CASSQGEGGSNQPQHF,TGTGCCAGCAGCCAGGGGGAAGGGGGCTCCAATCAGCCCCAGCATTTT